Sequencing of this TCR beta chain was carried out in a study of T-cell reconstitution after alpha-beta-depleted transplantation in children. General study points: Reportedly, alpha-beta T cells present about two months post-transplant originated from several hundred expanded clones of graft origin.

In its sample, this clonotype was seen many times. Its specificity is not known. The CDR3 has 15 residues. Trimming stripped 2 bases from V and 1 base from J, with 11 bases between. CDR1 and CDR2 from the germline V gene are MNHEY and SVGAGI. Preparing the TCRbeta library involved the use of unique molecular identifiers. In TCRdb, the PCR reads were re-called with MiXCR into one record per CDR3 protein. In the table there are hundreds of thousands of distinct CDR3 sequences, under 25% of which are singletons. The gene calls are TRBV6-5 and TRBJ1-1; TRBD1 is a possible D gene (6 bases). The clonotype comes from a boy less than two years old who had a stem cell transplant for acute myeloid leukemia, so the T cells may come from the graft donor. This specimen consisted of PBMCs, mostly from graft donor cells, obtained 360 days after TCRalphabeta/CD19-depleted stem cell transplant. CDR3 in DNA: TGTGCCAGCAGTTACCGGGACAAGACGAACACTGAAGCTTTCTTT. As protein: CASSYRDKTNTEAFF.